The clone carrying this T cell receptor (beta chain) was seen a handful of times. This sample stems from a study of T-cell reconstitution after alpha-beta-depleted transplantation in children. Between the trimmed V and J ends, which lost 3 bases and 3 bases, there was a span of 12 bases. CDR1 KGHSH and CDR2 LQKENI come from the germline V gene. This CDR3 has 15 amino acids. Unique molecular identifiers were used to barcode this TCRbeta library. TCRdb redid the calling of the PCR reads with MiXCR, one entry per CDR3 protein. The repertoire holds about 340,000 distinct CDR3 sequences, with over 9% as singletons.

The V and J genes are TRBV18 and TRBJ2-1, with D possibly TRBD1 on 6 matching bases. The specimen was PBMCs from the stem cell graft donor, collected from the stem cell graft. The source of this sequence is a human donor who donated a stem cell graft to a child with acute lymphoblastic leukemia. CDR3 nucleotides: TGTGCCAGCTCACCCGACAGGTCCCGCTACAATGAGCAGTTCTTC. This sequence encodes CASSPDRSRYNEQFF.